This T cell receptor (beta chain) derives from a study of cytomegalovirus exposure and HLA in healthy donors. General study points: Among the CMV-associated chains, a few were confirmed in vitro as specific for CMV antigens. Despite most TCR sequences being rare, some public TCRs occurred in many donors.

Germline CDR1 is SGHVS and CDR2 is FNYEAQ. The CDR3 sequence is 16 residues long. Losses at the gene ends were 3 bases for V and 5 bases for J; bases not matched to a gene: 5. Profiled with immunoSEQ multiplex PCR; TCRdb holds only in-frame clones, not every one. The table shows roughly 280,000 clones, with about 86% occurring only once. Concerning this clone: Its target is unknown.

The specimen sequenced was PBMCs. This TCR was recovered from a woman between 18 and 29 years old in good health and CMV-seronegative. The chain recombines TRBV7-6 with TRBJ2-7; TRBD2 agrees at 15 bases. Here the CDR3 reads CASSFGLAGGHDEQYF. The CDR3 nucleotides are TGTGCCAGCAGCTTCGGACTAGCGGGGGGGCACGACGAGCAGTACTTC.